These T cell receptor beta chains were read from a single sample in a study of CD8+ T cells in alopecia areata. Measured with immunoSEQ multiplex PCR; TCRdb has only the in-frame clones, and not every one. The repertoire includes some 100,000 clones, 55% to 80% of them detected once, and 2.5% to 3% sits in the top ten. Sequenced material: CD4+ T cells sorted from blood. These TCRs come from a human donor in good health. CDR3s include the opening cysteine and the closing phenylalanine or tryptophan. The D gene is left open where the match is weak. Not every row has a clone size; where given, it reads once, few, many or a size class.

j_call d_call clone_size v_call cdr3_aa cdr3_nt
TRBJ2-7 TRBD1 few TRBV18 CASSPGTGSYEQYF TGTGCCAGCTCCCCCGGGACAGGGAGCTACGAGCAGTACTTC
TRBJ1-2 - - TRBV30 CAWSPPPEDYGYTF TGTGCCTGGAGTCCTCCACCGGAAGACTATGGCTACACCTTC
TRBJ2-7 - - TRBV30 CAWSGAGMEYEQYF TGTGCCTGGAGTGGGGCAGGGATGGAGTACGAGCAGTACTTC
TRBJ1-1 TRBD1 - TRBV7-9 CASSPIEGAYTEAFF TGTGCCAGCAGCCCCATTGAGGGGGCCTATACTGAAGCTTTCTTT
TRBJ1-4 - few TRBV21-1 CASSPQGGPTNEKLFF TGTGCCAGCAGCCCCCAGGGGGGTCCAACTAATGAAAAACTGTTTTTT
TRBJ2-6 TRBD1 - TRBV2 CASKGAYSGANVLTF TGTGCCAGCAAGGGGGCCTACTCTGGGGCCAACGTCCTGACTTTC
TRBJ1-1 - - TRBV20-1 CSARANTEAFF TGCAGTGCTAGAGCTAACACTGAAGCTTTCTTT
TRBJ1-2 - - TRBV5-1 CASSLSLGGYTF TGCGCCAGCAGCTTGTCACTAGGCGGCTACACCTTC
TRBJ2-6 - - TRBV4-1 CASSRTAGRMTGANVLTF TGCGCCAGCAGCCGAACGGCGGGCCGAATGACGGGGGCCAACGTCCTGACTTTC
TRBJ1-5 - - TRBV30 CAWSSGGNQPQHF TGTGCCTGGAGCTCTGGGGGCAATCAGCCCCAGCATTTT
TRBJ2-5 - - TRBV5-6 CASSIGRLQETQYF TGTGCCAGCAGCATCGGACGGCTCCAAGAGACCCAGTACTTC
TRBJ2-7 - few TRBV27 CASSPMRQLSEQYF TGTGCCAGCAGCCCTATGCGGCAACTGTCCGAGCAGTACTTC
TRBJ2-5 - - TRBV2 CASTRSLQETQYF TGTGCCAGCACTCGATCCCTCCAAGAGACCCAGTACTTC
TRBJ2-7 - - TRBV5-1 CASAAGLMSYEQYF TGCGCCAGCGCCGCGGGCCTAATGTCCTACGAGCAGTACTTC
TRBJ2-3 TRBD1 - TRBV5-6 CASTTLTGASTDTQYF TGTGCCAGCACAACCTTGACAGGGGCCAGCACAGATACGCAGTATTTT
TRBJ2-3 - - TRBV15 CATSSGDQRRTDTQYF TGTGCCACCAGCAGTGGGGACCAAAGGCGCACAGATACGCAGTATTTT
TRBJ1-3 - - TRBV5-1 CASSSTGKVNTIYF TGCGCCAGCAGCTCGACAGGAAAAGTAAACACCATATATTTT
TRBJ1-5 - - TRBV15 CATSPGQYNQPQHF TGTGCCACCAGCCCCGGACAGTACAATCAGCCCCAGCATTTT
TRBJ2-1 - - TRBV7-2 CASSQPQSHLFF TGTGCCAGCAGCCAGCCCCAGTCGCATCTGTTCTTC
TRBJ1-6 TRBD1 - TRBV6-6 CASSYRQGGNSPLHF TGTGCCAGCAGTTACCGACAGGGAGGCAATTCACCCCTCCACTTT
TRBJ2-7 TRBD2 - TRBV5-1 CASRAGAGSYEQYF TGCGCCAGCAGAGCGGGGGCCGGGTCCTACGAGCAGTACTTC
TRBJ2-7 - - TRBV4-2 CASSQERSGGREQYF TGTGCCAGCAGCCAAGAACGCTCGGGTGGCCGAGAGCAGTACTTC
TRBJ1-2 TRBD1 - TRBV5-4 CASSSTRGPNYGYTF TGTGCCAGCAGTTCAACCAGGGGGCCTAACTATGGCTACACCTTC
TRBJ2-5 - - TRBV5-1 CASRDSPPKETQYF TGCGCCAGCAGGGATAGTCCCCCGAAAGAGACCCAGTACTTC
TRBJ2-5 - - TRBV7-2 CASSETGTRQGETQYF TGTGCCAGCAGCGAAACCGGGACTCGCCAAGGAGAGACCCAGTACTTC
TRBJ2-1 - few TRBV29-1 CSVAGSVNNEQFF TGCAGCGTCGCGGGGTCGGTAAACAATGAGCAGTTCTTC
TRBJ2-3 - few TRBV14 CASSQTREYF TGTGCCAGCAGCCAGACCAGGGAGTATTTT
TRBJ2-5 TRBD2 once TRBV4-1 CASSQGGLAGYETQYF TGCGCCAGCAGCCAAGGGGGACTAGCGGGGTACGAGACCCAGTACTTC
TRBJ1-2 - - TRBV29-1 CSGGQGNYGYTF TGCAGCGGGGGTCAGGGGAACTATGGCTACACCTTC
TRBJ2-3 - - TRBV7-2 CASSSGTDTQYF TGTGCCAGCAGCTCAGGTACAGATACGCAGTATTTT
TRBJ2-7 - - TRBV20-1 CSASLLEEQYF TGCAGTGCTAGCTTACTGGAAGAGCAGTACTTC
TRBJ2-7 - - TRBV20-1 CSANRQLEQYF TGCAGTGCTAACCGACAGCTCGAGCAGTACTTC
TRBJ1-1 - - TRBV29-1 CSARNGRDTEAFF TGCAGCGCCCGGAACGGCAGGGACACTGAAGCTTTCTTT
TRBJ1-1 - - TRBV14 CASSPYQGSTEAFF TGTGCCAGCAGCCCCTATCAGGGTTCCACTGAAGCTTTCTTT
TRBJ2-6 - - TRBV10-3 CAISLGGGAGANVLTF TGTGCCATCAGCCTAGGAGGGGGGGCTGGGGCCAACGTCCTGACTTTC
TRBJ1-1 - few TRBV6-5 CASSSQVGGGNTEAFF TGTGCCAGCAGTTCCCAGGTCGGCGGTGGGAACACTGAAGCTTTCTTT
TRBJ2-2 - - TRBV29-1 CSVVGHRNTGELFF TGCAGCGTTGTGGGACACAGAAACACCGGGGAGCTGTTTTTT
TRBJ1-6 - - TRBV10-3 CAIGNSPLHF TGTGCCATCGGGAATTCACCCCTCCACTTT
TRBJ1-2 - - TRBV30 CAWMGYGYTF TGTGCCTGGATGGGCTATGGCTACACCTTC
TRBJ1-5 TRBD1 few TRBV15 CATSRPPSGGTAIQHF TGTGCCACCAGCAGACCTCCCTCCGGGGGGACAGCCATCCAGCATTTT
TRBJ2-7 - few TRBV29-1 CSVLEAYEQYF TGCAGCGTTTTGGAGGCCTACGAGCAGTACTTC
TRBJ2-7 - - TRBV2 CASKDVVGTPYEQYF TGTGCCAGCAAAGATGTGGTCGGAACACCCTACGAGCAGTACTTC
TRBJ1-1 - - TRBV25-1 CASSDMSRYKGEAFF TGTGCCAGCAGTGACATGTCGCGCTATAAGGGTGAAGCTTTCTTT